This T cell receptor (beta chain) was sequenced in a study of OX40 agonist ivuxolimab in advanced cancers. As for the study in general: Ivuxolimab is a fully human IgG2 antibody that activates OX40 (CD134).

Germline V CDR1 and CDR2: MDHEN, SYDVKM. The CDR3 extends over 15 amino acids. Trimming cost V 5 bases and J 1 base, with 14 bases left between them. Peripheral blood came from all dose cohorts at three timepoints. Some clones are missing from TCRdb's copy, which holds only in-frame ones; the method was immunoSEQ multiplex PCR. Here the sample spans about 50,000 clones, about 80% being singletons. The chain joins TRBV28 to TRBJ2-5; possible D gene TRBD1, 6 bases. Sequencing used CD4+ or CD8+ T cells sorted from blood, obtained in a trial of the OX40 agonist ivuxolimab. This receptor was taken from an adult with an advanced solid tumor such as melanoma, head and neck, liver or kidney cancer. This CDR3 is CASSLQGPTQETQYF. Written as DNA, the CDR3 is TGTGCCAGCAGTCTACAGGGCCCGACCCAAGAGACCCAGTACTTC.